Presented here are 2 T cell receptor beta chains from one specimen sequenced in a study of early T cells in non-severe SARS-CoV-2 infection. TCRdb used MiXCR to reprocess the 5' RACE reads, holding one entry per CDR3 protein. The sample has around 81,000 distinct CDR3 sequences; around 14% are singletons. What was sequenced was whole blood. The receptors stem from an adult who was a healthcare worker with PCR-confirmed SARS-CoV-2 infection or an uninfected control (not recorded which).

This clonotype was counted ten times or more. V is TRBV3-1 and J is TRBJ2-3; D not certain. CDR1 is LGHDT, CDR2 YNNKEL, per germline (reference sequence). CDR3 length: 15 residues. V was shortened by 1 base and J by 2 bases, with 10 bases between the two germline ends. DNA of the CDR3: TGTGCCAGCAGCCAAGTGGAGTGGTCCACAGATACGCAGTATTTT. It yields the protein CASSQVEWSTDTQYF.

The chain links TRBV6-2 or TRBV6-3 to TRBJ2-1, with D possibly TRBD2 on 6 matching bases. CDR1 MNHEY and CDR2 SVGEGT come from the germline V gene. The CDR3 runs 18 residues. The germline V and J ends were trimmed by 7 bases and 0 bases, with 22 bases remaining between them. The chain's CDR3 is CASILKGGPEYSYNEQFF. CDR3 nucleotides: TGTGCCAGCATCCTTAAAGGAGGGCCCGAATACTCCTACAATGAGCAGTTCTTC.